The 23 T cell receptor beta chains below come from one sample, sequenced in a study of blood T cell repertoires in COVID-19. Produced via immunoSEQ multiplex PCR; TCRdb's table is partial and in-frame only. The sample yields 200,000 to 250,000 clones, roughly 80% seen once. The sample was peripheral blood. The source is a woman of 80 years or more with COVID-19, enrolled during active disease.

This clone was picked up a small number of times. This chain joins TRBV3-1 (or the pseudogene TRBV3-2) and TRBJ1-2, with 8 bases that match TRBD1. With V trimmed by 3 bases and J by 4 bases, 4 bases remained unmatched. Germline assignment: CDR1 LGHDT and CDR2 YNNKEL (reference sequence). This CDR3 has 14 residues. This CDR3 is CASSQTGAAYGYTF. In DNA, the CDR3 is TGTGCCAGCAGCCAGACAGGGGCTGCCTATGGCTACACCTTC.

J is TRBJ2-2 and V is TRBV11-2; 7 bases align to TRBD2. Germline values: CDR1 SGHAT, CDR2 FQNNGV. Trimming cost V 7 bases and J 5 bases; bases outside gene matches: 16. The CDR3 extends over 17 amino acids. For the CDR3, the DNA is TGTGCCAGCACCTTCCTACACGGGACTACGGGGACCGGGGAGCTGTTTTTT. It is translated as CASTFLHGTTGTGELFF.

V usage is TRBV7-2 and J usage is TRBJ2-3, with 7 bases lining up with TRBD2. Per germline, CDR1 SGHTA and CDR2 FQGNSA. Trimming at V came to 1 base and at J to 6 bases, leaving 7 bases not matched to a gene. The CDR3 length is 15 residues. CDR3 DNA sequence: TGTGCCAGCAGCTTAGTGGCGGGAGCCCCCGATACGCAGTATTTT. Translated, it gives CASSLVAGAPDTQYF.

This clone was recorded a few times. The V call is TRBV2, the J call TRBJ1-5; D is possibly TRBD1 (5 bases). With 3 bases removed from V and 6 bases from J, the gap between germline ends came to 15 bases. Germline V gives CDR1 SNHLY, CDR2 FYNNEI. This CDR3 spans 15 amino acids. CDR3 protein: CASSEQGGNTQPQHF. The CDR3 DNA reads TGTGCCAGCAGTGAGCAGGGAGGGAACACTCAGCCCCAGCATTTT.

In DNA, the CDR3 is TGTGCTAGTGCCCTTAGCGGGAGTGGATCCGAGCAGTACTTC. Amino acid sequence: CASALSGSGSEQYF. V and J are TRBV12-5 and TRBJ2-7, with TRBD2 matching 9 bases. CDR3 size: 14 residues. The germline gives CDR1 LGHNT, CDR2 FRNRAP. After removal of 7 bases from V and 6 bases from J, the junction contained 10 bases not matched to a gene.

The DNA of the CDR3 is TGCAGTGCTAGTGGGGGGACTAGCGGGAGCCTGAACACCGGGGAGCTGTTTTTT. This encodes CSASGGTSGSLNTGELFF. The chain joins TRBV20-1 to TRBJ2-2, with TRBD2 identical over 14 bases. Losses at the gene ends were 3 bases for V and 1 base for J; bases not matched to a gene: 7. The length of the CDR3 is 18 residues. CDR1 and CDR2 from the germline V gene are DFQATT and SNEGSKA (reference sequence).

Many counts were recorded for this clone. Other DNA sequences within the sample encode an identical CDR3. V usage is TRBV7-2 and J usage is TRBJ2-3; possibly TRBD2 for D (6 bases). The length of the CDR3 is 15 residues. Germline V gene data show CDR1 as SGHTA and CDR2 as FQGNSA. Trimming took 1 base from V and 2 from J, leaving 10 bases between them. The CDR3 nucleotides read TGTGCCAGCAGCTTAGGACTAGGAAACACAGATACGCAGTATTTT. It yields the protein CASSLGLGNTDTQYF.

This sequence joins TRBV10-3 and TRBJ2-5, with 8 bases aligning to TRBD2. In germline, CDR1 is ENHRY, CDR2 SYGVKD. Germline trimming cut 5 bases from V and 6 bases from J; bases unmatched to any gene: 8. The CDR3 consists of 14 residues. CDR3 loop: CAISPGLGGKTQYF. As DNA, the CDR3 is TGTGCCATCAGTCCGGGACTAGGGGGAAAGACCCAGTACTTC.

This chain connects TRBV5-6 to TRBJ2-1, with D tentatively TRBD2 (7 bases). The CDR3 consists of 16 residues. CDR1 is SGHDT, CDR2 YYEEEE, per germline. The V and J ends lost 4 bases and 7 bases respectively, with 21 bases between them. The CDR3, as DNA: TGTGCCAGCAGCACGGGGGTCGGGGGGCCAGAAAATGAGCAGTTCTTC. Protein: CASSTGVGGPENEQFF.

The rearrangement links TRBV18 to TRBJ1-3; 8 bases are a match to TRBD1. Germline V gene sequence: CDR1 KGHSH, CDR2 LQKENI. V gave up 9 bases and J gave up 2 bases; unmatched junction bases: 3. This CDR3 comprises 13 residues. The DNA of the CDR3 is TGTGCCAGTTCAGGGGGCGCTGGAAACACCATATATTTT. Its translation: CASSGGAGNTIYF.

The chain couples TRBV18 to TRBJ1-5; D ambiguous. Germline loops: CDR1 KGHSH, CDR2 LQKENI. The CDR3 is 15 amino acids. V was shortened by 6 bases and J by 2 bases, with 14 bases between the two germline ends. In DNA form, the CDR3 reads TGTGCCAGCTCCACCGGCGGACTCGGCAATCAGCCCCAGCATTTT. It is translated as CASSTGGLGNQPQHF.

This clone has a single count. V gene TRBV29-1 combines with J gene TRBJ1-1; D possibly corresponds to TRBD1 (6 bases). Trimming took 6 bases from V and 4 from J, leaving 6 bases between them. This CDR3 region has 10 residues. Germline CDR1 SQVTM, CDR2 ANQGSEA. The CDR3 region has the DNA TGCAGCGTCAGGGGCACTGAAGCTTTCTTT. Residues: CSVRGTEAFF.

Written as DNA, the CDR3 is TGCGCCAGCAGCCTGGCCGGCACAGCCAACACTGAAGCTTTCTTT. This codes for CASSLAGTANTEAFF. The chain links TRBV5-1 to TRBJ1-1; D uncertain. This CDR3 has 15 residues. Deletions cut 4 bases from V and 2 bases from J, with 15 bases between. Germline CDR1 SGHRS, CDR2 YFSETQ.

This rearrangement joins TRBV7-2 to TRBJ1-2; no definite D call. Trimming left V 2 bases short and J 6 bases short, with 16 bases between. There are 15 residues in the CDR3. Germline CDR1 reads SGHTA; CDR2 reads FQGNSA. CDR3 protein: CASSLRAQNKDGYTF. For the CDR3, the DNA is TGTGCCAGCAGCTTACGCGCACAGAACAAGGATGGCTACACCTTC. Looking up the rest from reference TRBV7-2 and TRBJ1-2 gives the full variable domain: GAGVSQSPSNKVTEKGKDVELRCDPISGHTALYWYRQSLGQGLEFLIYFQGNSAPDKSGLPSDRFSAERTGGSVSTLTIQRTQQEDSAVYLCASSLRAQNKDGYTFGSGTRLTVV.

This chain connects TRBV7-9 to TRBJ1-2; D uncertain. Germline-derived CDR1 and CDR2 are SEHNR and FQNEAQ (reference sequence). The V gene lost 1 base and the J gene lost 7 bases, with 13 bases spanning the gap. This CDR3 region has 14 residues. CDR3 sequence reads: CASSLEVEVSGYTF. As DNA, the CDR3 is TGTGCCAGCAGCTTAGAGGTGGAGGTCTCTGGCTACACCTTC.

The genes are TRBV30 and TRBJ2-3; TRBD1 matches 10 bases. The CDR3 has 17 residues. J was trimmed by 5 bases and V by 3 bases; bases with no gene match: 14. The germline V gene has CDR1 GTSNPN and CDR2 SVGIG (reference sequence). CDR3 protein: CAWRRSRTGGQRDTQYF. As DNA, the CDR3 is TGTGCCTGGAGAAGATCCCGGACAGGGGGGCAGCGAGATACGCAGTATTTT.

The chain joins TRBV11-3 to TRBJ2-2; 7 bases are a match to TRBD1. This CDR3 has 13 residues. Trimming cost V 6 bases and J 9 bases; bases outside gene matches: 7. Germline CDR1 and CDR2: SGHNT and YENEEA. Here the CDR3 DNA reads TGTGCCAGCAGGGGAAGACAGGGCAGGGAGCTGTTTTTT. This translates into CASRGRQGRELFF.

About this clone itself: One end of the junction varies from germline; a read error may be responsible. This sample also contains other DNA sequences that code for the same CDR3. This sequence joins TRBV27 and TRBJ1-2, with a tentative D call TRBD1 (6 bases). This CDR3 comprises 15 residues. In germline, CDR1 is MNHEY, CDR2 SMNVEV (reference sequence). CDR3 loop: CASSLETGSNYGYTF. Written as DNA, the CDR3 is TGTGCCAGCAGTCTAGAGACAGGTTCTAACTACGGCTACACCTTC.

The chain uses TRBV29-1 and TRBJ1-2, with no clear D. Trimming removed 3 bases at V and 7 bases at J, with 9 bases between. Germline CDR1 is SQVTM and CDR2 is ANQGSEA. The CDR3 extends over 11 amino acids. The CDR3 DNA sequence: TGCAGCGTTGAGAGCGGATTTGGCTACACCTTC. Translated: CSVESGFGYTF.

There are a few counts of this clone. This chain joins TRBV9 and TRBJ1-1; D uncertain. Trimming took 0 bases from V and 1 from J, leaving 4 bases between them. Germline V gene sequence: CDR1 SGDLS, CDR2 YYNGEE. The CDR3 has 13 amino acids. The CDR3 here is CASSVVQNTEAFF. DNA of the CDR3: TGTGCCAGCAGCGTAGTCCAGAACACTGAAGCTTTCTTT.

This sequence joins TRBV6-5 and TRBJ1-1, with D possibly being TRBD1 (6 bases). Germline-derived CDR1 and CDR2 are MNHEY and SVGAGI. Trimming removed 0 bases from V and 11 bases from J, with 16 bases in between. The CDR3 loop spans 14 amino acids. The chain's CDR3 is CASSYSDRSGSAFF. CDR3 nucleotide sequence: TGTGCCAGCAGTTACTCGGACAGATCGGGAAGTGCTTTCTTT.

The rearrangement uses TRBV18 and TRBJ1-1; D not certain. The germline V gene encodes CDR1 KGHSH and CDR2 LQKENI. V shed 2 bases and J shed 10 bases, with 14 bases lying between them. This CDR3 has 13 residues. The CDR3 DNA reads TGTGCCAGCTCACCAGGATCAGCACAGCCAGCTTTCTTT. Its translation is CASSPGSAQPAFF.

The chain employs TRBV5-1 and TRBJ1-3; no clear D. This CDR3 comprises 16 residues. V dropped 3 bases and J dropped 2 bases, with 15 bases sitting between them. The germline V gene has CDR1 SGHRS and CDR2 YFSETQ. The CDR3 is CASSSGPIGAGNTIYF. CDR3 DNA: TGCGCCAGCAGCTCTGGACCGATCGGGGCTGGAAACACCATATATTTT. The complete variable domain, with remaining parts taken from reference TRBV5-1 and TRBJ1-3, reads KAGVTQTPRYLIKTRGQQVTLSCSPISGHRSVSWYQQTPGQGLQFLFEYFSETQRNKGNFPGRFSGRQFSNSRSEMNVSTLELGDSALYLCASSSGPIGAGNTIYFGEGSWLTVV.